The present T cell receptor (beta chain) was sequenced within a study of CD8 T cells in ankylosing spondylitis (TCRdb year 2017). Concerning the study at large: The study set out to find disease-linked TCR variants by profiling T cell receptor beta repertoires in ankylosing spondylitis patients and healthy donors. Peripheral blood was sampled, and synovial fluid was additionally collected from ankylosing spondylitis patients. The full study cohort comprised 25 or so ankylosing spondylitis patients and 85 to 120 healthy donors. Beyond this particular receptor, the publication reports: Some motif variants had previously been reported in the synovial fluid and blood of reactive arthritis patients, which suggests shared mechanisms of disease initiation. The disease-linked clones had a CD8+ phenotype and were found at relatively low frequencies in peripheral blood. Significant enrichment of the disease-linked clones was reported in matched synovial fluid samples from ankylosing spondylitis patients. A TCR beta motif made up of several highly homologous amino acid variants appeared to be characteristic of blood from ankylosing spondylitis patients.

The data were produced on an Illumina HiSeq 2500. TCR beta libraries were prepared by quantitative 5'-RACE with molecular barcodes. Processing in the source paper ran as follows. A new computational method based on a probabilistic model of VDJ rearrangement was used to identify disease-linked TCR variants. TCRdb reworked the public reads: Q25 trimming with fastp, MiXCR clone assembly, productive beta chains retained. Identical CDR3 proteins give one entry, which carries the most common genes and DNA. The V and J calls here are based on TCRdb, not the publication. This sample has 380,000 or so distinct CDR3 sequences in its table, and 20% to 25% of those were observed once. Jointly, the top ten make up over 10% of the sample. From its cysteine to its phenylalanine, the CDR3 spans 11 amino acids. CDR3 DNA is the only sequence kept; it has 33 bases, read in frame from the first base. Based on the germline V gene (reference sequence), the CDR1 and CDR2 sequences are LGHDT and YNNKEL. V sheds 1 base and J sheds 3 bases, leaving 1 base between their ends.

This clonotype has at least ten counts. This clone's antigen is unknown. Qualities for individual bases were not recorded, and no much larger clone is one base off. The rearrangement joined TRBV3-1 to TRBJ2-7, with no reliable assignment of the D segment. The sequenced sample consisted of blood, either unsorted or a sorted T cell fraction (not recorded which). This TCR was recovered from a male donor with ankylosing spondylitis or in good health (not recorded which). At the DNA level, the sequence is TGTGCCAGCAGCCAAGGCTACGAGCAGTACTTC. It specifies CASSQGYEQYF.